This is a list of T cell receptor beta chains from one sample in a study of T cell responses to AZD1222 COVID-19 vaccine. Libraries were prepared by immunoSEQ multiplex PCR; TCRdb keeps only in-frame clonotypes and omits some of them. Of 80,000 or so clones in the sample, 60% to 85% were seen once. This specimen was peripheral blood, taken 28 days after the second dose of the MenACWY control vaccine. The source is an adult who received the MenACWY meningococcal vaccine as a control. Each CDR3 is given with its conserved first and last residue. The D gene is left open where the match is weak. Where a row states a size, it is once, few, many or the class of an expanded clone; other rows omit it.

v_call	j_call	d_call	cdr3_length	clone_size	cdr3_nt	cdr3_aa
TRBV5-1	TRBJ2-5	-	15	once	TGCGCCAGCAGTCAAGTTGGGGTCGTGAAAGAGACCCAGTACTTC	CASSQVGVVKETQYF
TRBV18	TRBJ1-1	-	13	-	TGTGCCAGCTCACCACCGTCTCGGCTGGAAGCTTTCTTT	CASSPPSRLEAFF
TRBV5-5	TRBJ1-2	-	15	-	TGTGCCAGCAGCTTGGAAGCGGTGATGAACTATGGCTACACCTTC	CASSLEAVMNYGYTF
TRBV7-9	TRBJ1-1	-	11	few	TGTGCCAGCAGCTTAGCGGGGAGAGCTTTCTTT	CASSLAGRAFF
TRBV2	TRBJ2-7	-	13	-	TGTGCCAGCAGTGTAAGCCGTACCTACGAGCAGTACTTC	CASSVSRTYEQYF
TRBV7-9	TRBJ1-4	-	17	-	TGTGCCAGCAGCTTTGGCGGGGTCGGAGGAGTATACGAAAAACTGTTTTTT	CASSFGGVGGVYEKLFF
TRBV3-1/TRBV3-2	TRBJ2-7	TRBD2	14	-	TGTGCCAGCAGCTTACTAGCGGGGGGCTACGAGCAGTACTTC	CASSLLAGGYEQYF
TRBV6-2/TRBV6-3	TRBJ2-7	-	14	-	TGTGCCAGCAGTCGAGGGACGGAGGTAAACGAGCAGTACTTC	CASSRGTEVNEQYF
TRBV9	TRBJ1-1	-	14	-	TGTGCCAGCAGCGTAGACGGTAGATCGGGGGAAGCTTTCTTT	CASSVDGRSGEAFF
TRBV7-2	TRBJ1-5	-	17	-	TGTGCCAGCAGCTTAGGAGGGCAGGTCCTTAGGAATCAGCCCCAGCATTTT	CASSLGGQVLRNQPQHF
TRBV28	TRBJ1-2	-	15	-	TGTGCCAGCAGTTCCCCGACACCCGGAGGCTATGGCTACACCTTC	CASSSPTPGGYGYTF
TRBV24-1	TRBJ2-1	TRBD2	17	-	TGTGCCACCAGTGATTTTAGGGCGGGAGGGCCCTACAATGAGCAGTTCTTC	CATSDFRAGGPYNEQFF
TRBV28	TRBJ1-3	-	14	-	TGTGCCAGCAGCCTCCACAGGGCTGGAAACACCATATATTTT	CASSLHRAGNTIYF
TRBV7-2	TRBJ1-2	-	14	-	TGTGCCAGCAGCCCACCCCCGGAGGGGAATGGCTACACCTTC	CASSPPPEGNGYTF
TRBV4-2	TRBJ2-2	-	16	once	TGTGCCAGCAGCCAAGACGGGCTCTTTAACACCGGGGAGCTGTTTTTT	CASSQDGLFNTGELFF
TRBV19	TRBJ1-3	TRBD1	18	-	TGTGCCAGTAGGCGGACAGGGGCCCAAGTCCTCTCTGGAAACACCATATATTTT	CASRRTGAQVLSGNTIYF
TRBV5-4	TRBJ2-3	TRBD2	15	-	TGTGCCAGCAGCCCGGGACTAGCGGCCACAGATACGCAGTATTTT	CASSPGLAATDTQYF
TRBV20-1	TRBJ2-1	TRBD2	14	-	TGCAGTGCTAGTAAGGCGGGAGTAAACAATGAGCAGTTCTTC	CSASKAGVNNEQFF
TRBV9	TRBJ2-3	TRBD2	16	-	TGTGCCAGCAGCGTAGGTGGGACTAGATACACAGATACGCAGTATTTT	CASSVGGTRYTDTQYF
TRBV4-2	TRBJ1-2	TRBD1	15	-	TGTGCCAGCAGACCGATCCAGGACAGGGCAATTCCCCCTGCCTTC	CASRPIQDRAIPPAF
TRBV19	TRBJ2-5	-	15	-	TGTGCCAGTAGTATGGGTAGGGGATTCCAAGAGACCCAGTACTTC	CASSMGRGFQETQYF
TRBV6-1	TRBJ2-3	-	17	-	TGTGCCAGCAGTGACCACCCTATGGACACTAGCACAGATACGCAGTATTTT	CASSDHPMDTSTDTQYF
TRBV6-5	TRBJ2-5	-	16	few	TGTGCCAGCAGCTACTTGGCGGGGACCACAGGAGAGACCCAGTACTTC	CASSYLAGTTGETQYF
TRBV7-2	TRBJ2-1	-	13	few	TGTGCCAGCAGCTCGACGCGGTCCCGTGAGCAGTTCTTC	CASSSTRSREQFF
TRBV5-1	TRBJ2-7	-	13	-	TGCGCCAGCAGCTTGGCGAATGTCGACGAGCAGTACTTC	CASSLANVDEQYF
TRBV7-8	TRBJ2-1	-	11	-	TGTGCCAGCAGCTTAGCGAATGAGCAGTTCTTC	CASSLANEQFF
TRBV5-1	TRBJ1-1	-	14	-	TGCGCCAGCAGCTTGGGTCTGGAGAACACTGAAGCTTTCTTT	CASSLGLENTEAFF
TRBV19	TRBJ2-3	-	19	-	TGTGCCAGTAGTATAGATTCTACGCTCCGGGACCGAAGCACAGATACGCAGTATTTT	CASSIDSTLRDRSTDTQYF
TRBV2	TRBJ2-1	-	16	-	TGTGCCAGCAGTGAGAATCCAGGGATCTGGGGCAATGAGCAGTTCTTC	CASSENPGIWGNEQFF
TRBV7-9	TRBJ2-5	-	12	-	TGTGCCAGCAGTCTATCGGAAGAGTCCCAGTACTTC	CASSLSEESQYF
TRBV3-1/TRBV3-2	TRBJ2-5	-	15	-	TGTGCCAGCAGCCCCGGCCCCACAGGGACCGAGACCCAGTACTTC	CASSPGPTGTETQYF
TRBV30	TRBJ1-2	-	13	-	TGTGCCTGGACCAGGGACCTTAACTATGGCTACACCTTC	CAWTRDLNYGYTF
TRBV5-1	TRBJ2-7	-	14	-	TGCGCCAGCAGCTTGGGACCCCCTTCCTACGAGCAGTACTTC	CASSLGPPSYEQYF
TRBV6-5	TRBJ1-6	-	12	-	TGTGCCAGCAGTTTGGACAAGGGGACCCTCCACTTT	CASSLDKGTLHF
TRBV5-4	TRBJ2-3	-	15	-	TGTGCCAGCAGCTTGCCGGGTCCGGGCACAGATACGCAGTATTTT	CASSLPGPGTDTQYF
TRBV27	TRBJ2-7	-	15	-	TGTGCCAGCAGTGTCACCGGGACCGCCCGTGGCGAGCAGTACTTC	CASSVTGTARGEQYF
TRBV28	TRBJ2-7	TRBD1	14	-	TGTGCCAGCAGCCCCGGGACAGGATCTTCCGAGCAGTACTTC	CASSPGTGSSEQYF
TRBV5-1	TRBJ2-7	TRBD2	15	-	TGCGCCAGCAGCTTGCAGCTAGCGGGAGCAGATGAGCAGTACTTC	CASSLQLAGADEQYF
TRBV4-3	TRBJ1-4	-	16	-	TGCGCCAGCAGCCAAGGTGCGGGGTGGTCGGGTGAAAAACTGTTTTTT	CASSQGAGWSGEKLFF
TRBV6-6	TRBJ1-3	-	16	-	TGTGCCAGCAGTTACAGGGACCAATTACTCGGAAACACCATATATTTT	CASSYRDQLLGNTIYF
TRBV5-1	TRBJ1-2	-	14	-	TGCGCCAGCAGCTTGGACCAGGGGCGTTATGGCTACACCTTC	CASSLDQGRYGYTF
TRBV19	TRBJ2-1	TRBD2	16	-	TGTGCCAGTAGTCGCATAGCGGGAGGAGTCAACAATGAGCAGTTCTTC	CASSRIAGGVNNEQFF
TRBV19	TRBJ1-1	-	15	-	TGTGCCAGTAGGGCCGGAGGGGGGAGAAGCACTGAAGCTTTCTTT	CASRAGGGRSTEAFF
TRBV27	TRBJ2-1	-	15	many	TGTGCCAGCAGCTCGGGGCAGGGGCTTTTGAATGAGCAGTTCTTC	CASSSGQGLLNEQFF
TRBV2	TRBJ2-7	TRBD2	15	-	TGTGCCAGCATTATCCGGGACTACCGAAACTACGAGCAGTACTTC	CASIIRDYRNYEQYF
TRBV18	TRBJ2-5	-	14	-	TGTGCCAGCTCAGCCCGGGGCGGCCAAGAGACCCAGTACTTC	CASSARGGQETQYF
TRBV28	TRBJ2-1	TRBD1	15	few	TGTGCCAGCAGTTTCGGGACAGGGCAGTACAATGAGCAGTTCTTC	CASSFGTGQYNEQFF
TRBV5-1	TRBJ2-3	-	12	-	TGCGCCAGCAGCTTGAGCACAGATACGCAGTATTTT	CASSLSTDTQYF
TRBV28	TRBJ2-3	-	11	-	TGTGCCAGCAGTTTTACAGATACGCAGTATTTT	CASSFTDTQYF
TRBV15	TRBJ2-2	-	15	-	TGTGCCACCAGCAGAGATCTTAGGGTCCCCGGGGAGCTGTTTTTT	CATSRDLRVPGELFF
TRBV6-2/TRBV6-3	TRBJ2-2	-	18	-	TGTGCCAGCAGTACCTTCCAGGACGGGGGGCCTAACACCGGGGAGCTGTTTTTT	CASSTFQDGGPNTGELFF
TRBV5-4	TRBJ2-1	TRBD2	16	once	TGTGCCAGCAGCCCGAAGGGACTAGCGGGAGTTGGTGAGCAGTTCTTC	CASSPKGLAGVGEQFF
TRBV19	TRBJ2-1	TRBD2	18	-	TGTGCCAGTACCCCTTTCGCGGGGGAGTCAAGCTCCTACAATGAGCAGTTCTTC	CASTPFAGESSSYNEQFF
TRBV29-1	TRBJ1-1	-	11	-	TGCAGCGCATATACGAACACTGAAGCTTTCTTT	CSAYTNTEAFF
TRBV9	TRBJ2-3	TRBD2	14	-	TGTGCCAGCAGCGTAGGGGGAGGGATTGATACGCAGTATTTT	CASSVGGGIDTQYF
TRBV6-6	TRBJ2-7	TRBD2	14	few	TGTGCCAGCAGTTACGGACTAGCATCGAGCGAGCAGTACTTC	CASSYGLASSEQYF